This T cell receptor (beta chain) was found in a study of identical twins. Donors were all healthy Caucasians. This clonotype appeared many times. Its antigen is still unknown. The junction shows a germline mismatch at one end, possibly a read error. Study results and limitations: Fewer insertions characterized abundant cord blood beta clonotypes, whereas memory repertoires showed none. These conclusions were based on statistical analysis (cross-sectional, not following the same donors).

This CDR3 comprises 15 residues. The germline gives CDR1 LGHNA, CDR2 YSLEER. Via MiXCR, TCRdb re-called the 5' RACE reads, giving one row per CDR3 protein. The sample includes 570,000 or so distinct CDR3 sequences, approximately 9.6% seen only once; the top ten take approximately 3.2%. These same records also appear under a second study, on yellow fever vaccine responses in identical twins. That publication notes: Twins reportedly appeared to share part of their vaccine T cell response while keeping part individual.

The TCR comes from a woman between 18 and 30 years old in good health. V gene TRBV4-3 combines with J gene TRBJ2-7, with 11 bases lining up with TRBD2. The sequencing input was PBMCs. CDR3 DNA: TGTGCCAGCAGCCAAGGACTAGCGGGCCTCTACGAGCAGTACTTC. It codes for CASSQGLAGLYEQYF.